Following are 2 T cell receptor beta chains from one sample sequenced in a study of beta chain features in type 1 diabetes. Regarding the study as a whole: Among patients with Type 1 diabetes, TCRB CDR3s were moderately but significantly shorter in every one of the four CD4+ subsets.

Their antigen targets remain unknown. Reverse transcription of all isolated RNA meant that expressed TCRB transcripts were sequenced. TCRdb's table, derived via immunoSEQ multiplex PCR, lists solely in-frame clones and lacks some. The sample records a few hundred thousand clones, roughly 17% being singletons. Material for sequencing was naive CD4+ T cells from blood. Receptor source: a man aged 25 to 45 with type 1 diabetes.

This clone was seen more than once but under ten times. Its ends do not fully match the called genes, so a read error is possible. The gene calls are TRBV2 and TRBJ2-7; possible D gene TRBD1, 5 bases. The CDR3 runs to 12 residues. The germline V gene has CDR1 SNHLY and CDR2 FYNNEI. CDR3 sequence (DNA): TGTGCCAGCAGGGAAGGGGCCTACGAGCAGTACTTC. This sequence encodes CASREGAYEQYF.

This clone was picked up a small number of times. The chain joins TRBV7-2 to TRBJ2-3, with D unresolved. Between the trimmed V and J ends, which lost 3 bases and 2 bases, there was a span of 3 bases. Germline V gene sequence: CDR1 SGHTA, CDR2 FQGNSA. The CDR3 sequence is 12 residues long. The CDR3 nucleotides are TGTGCCAGCAGCTTCGTCACAGATACGCAGTATTTT. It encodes CASSFVTDTQYF.